Each of the 9 T cell receptor beta chains below was sequenced from the same sample in a study of shared clonotypes between healthy human individuals. Some clones are missing from TCRdb's copy, which holds only in-frame ones; the method was immunoSEQ multiplex PCR. Of approximately 1,500,000 clones in the sample, 95% to 99% were seen once. Sequencing was performed on naive CD4+ T cells sorted from blood. The sample's subset: CD45RA+ positively selected. These receptor sequences come from a man aged 30 to 45 in good health.

V and J are TRBV18 and TRBJ1-1; TRBD1 might be the D (6 bases). CDR3 length equals 16 residues. The germline V and J ends were trimmed by 4 bases and 2 bases, with 17 bases remaining between them. Germline V gives CDR1 KGHSH, CDR2 LQKENI. CDR3 loop: CASSLKSSRGNTEAFF. CDR3 in DNA: TGTGCCAGCTCACTTAAGTCGAGCAGGGGAAACACTGAAGCTTTCTTT. Combining the CDR3 with reference TRBV18 and TRBJ1-1 gives the whole variable domain NAGVMQNPRHLVRRRGQEARLRCSPMKGHSHVYWYRQLPEEGLKFMVYLQKENIIDESGMPKERFSAEFPKEGPSILRIQQVVRGDSAAYFCASSLKSSRGNTEAFFGQGTRLTVV.

The chain carries TRBV6-5 and TRBJ2-7, with D possibly TRBD2 on 5 matching bases. Germline values: CDR1 MNHEY, CDR2 SVGAGI. This CDR3 spans 13 amino acids. V dropped 8 bases and J dropped 5 bases, with 16 bases sitting between them. The CDR3 sequence: CASLSTRFHEQYF. DNA of the CDR3: TGTGCCAGCCTCAGTACTAGGTTCCACGAGCAGTACTTC.

V is TRBV7-2 and J is TRBJ2-7, with D possibly TRBD2 on 6 matching bases. Trimming took off 5 bases at V and 4 bases at J, with 15 bases between the two ends. The length of the CDR3 is 14 residues. Germline V gives CDR1 SGHTA, CDR2 FQGNSA. The CDR3 nucleotides read TGTGCCAGCAGCCCGGGACTGATACTATACGAGCAGTACTTC. It specifies CASSPGLILYEQYF.

V and J are TRBV4-1 and TRBJ2-5, with 7 nucleotides matching TRBD1. There are 16 residues in the CDR3. Germline V lookup: CDR1 MGHRA, CDR2 YSYEKL. V lost 0 bases, J lost 1 base, and 5 bases stayed unmatched. DNA for the CDR3: TGCGCCAGCAGCCAAGACCCGACAGGGTCCCAAGAGACCCAGTACTTC. Translating gives CASSQDPTGSQETQYF.

The chain combines TRBV7-3 with TRBJ1-2; possible D gene TRBD1, 5 bases. The CDR3 spans 14 residues. V gave up 4 bases and J gave up 7 bases, with 16 bases separating them. CDR1 SGHTA and CDR2 FQGTGA come from the germline V gene. The CDR3 DNA is TGTGCCAGCAGCTCCGACCCAGGGTATAGTGGCTACACCTTC. This encodes CASSSDPGYSGYTF.

The chain has TRBV18 and TRBJ2-7, with 7 positions matching TRBD2. The CDR3 is made up of 15 amino acids. The germline V gene has CDR1 KGHSH and CDR2 LQKENI. With 10 bases clipped from V and 6 bases from J, the junction kept 18 bases outside the gene matches. CDR3 residues: CATSGGVLALSEQYF. CDR3 coding DNA: TGTGCCACCAGTGGGGGGGTACTAGCTCTCTCCGAGCAGTACTTC.

The V and J genes are TRBV30 and TRBJ2-7, with D perhaps TRBD2 (5 bases). Germline values: CDR1 GTSNPN, CDR2 SVGIG (reference sequence). Trimming took off 2 bases at V and 7 bases at J, with 12 bases between the two ends. CDR3 size: 12 residues. In DNA, the CDR3 is TGTGCCTGGAGTCCTAGCTTCTCAGAGCAGTACTTC. Its protein is CAWSPSFSEQYF.

Only one count was recorded for this clone. This chain links TRBV29-1 with TRBJ2-1; 11 nucleotides line up with TRBD2. CDR1 is SQVTM and CDR2 is ANQGSEA in the germline V gene. The CDR3 has 15 residues. V dropped 6 bases and J dropped 6; count of bases not matched to a gene: 10. The CDR3 loop reads CSVGPLAGVTNEQFF. The CDR3 DNA reads TGCAGCGTGGGCCCACTAGCGGGAGTTACCAATGAGCAGTTCTTC.

The chain links TRBV30 to TRBJ1-4; perhaps TRBD1 as D (5 bases). The CDR3 extends over 12 amino acids. The V end lost 2 bases, the J end lost 8 bases, and 9 bases lay between the germline ends. Germline V lookup: CDR1 GTSNPN, CDR2 SVGIG (reference sequence). The CDR3 DNA reads TGTGCCTGGAGTAAGGGACTAGAAAAACTGTTTTTT. It yields the protein CAWSKGLEKLFF.